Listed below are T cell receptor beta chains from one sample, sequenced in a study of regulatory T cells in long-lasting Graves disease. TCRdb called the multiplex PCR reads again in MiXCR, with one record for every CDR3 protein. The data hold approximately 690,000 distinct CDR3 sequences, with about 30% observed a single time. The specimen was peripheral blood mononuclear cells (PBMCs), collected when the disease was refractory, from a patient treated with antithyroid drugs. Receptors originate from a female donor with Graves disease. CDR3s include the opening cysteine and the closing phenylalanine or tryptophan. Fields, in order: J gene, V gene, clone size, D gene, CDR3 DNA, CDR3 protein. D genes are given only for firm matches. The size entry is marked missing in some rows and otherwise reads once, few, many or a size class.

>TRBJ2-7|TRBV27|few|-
TGTGCCAGCAGTTTATCGCAATGCTACGAGCAGTACTTC
CASSLSQCYEQYF
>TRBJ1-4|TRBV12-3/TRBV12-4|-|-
TGTGCCAGCAGCGAGCAACGGAGTTTCGTAGAAAAACTGTTTTTT
CASSEQRSFVEKLFF
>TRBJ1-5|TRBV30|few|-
TGTGCCTGGAGTTCCGACAGTACCCAGCATTTT
CAWSSDSTQHF
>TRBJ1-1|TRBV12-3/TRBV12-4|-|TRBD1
TGTGCCAGCAGTCCAAAAGTAAGGGGGCTGGGTTTTATGAACACTGAAGCTTTCTTT
CASSPKVRGLGFMNTEAFF
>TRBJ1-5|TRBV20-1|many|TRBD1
TGCAGTGCTAGACCTCGGGACAGACCACGTCGGCCCCAGCATTTT
CSARPRDRPRRPQHF
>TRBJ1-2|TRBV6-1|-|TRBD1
TGTGCCAGCAAATCATCCGGGACAGCAAACTATGGCTACACCTTC
CASKSSGTANYGYTF
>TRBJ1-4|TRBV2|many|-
TGTGCCAGCAATGACGGACGCGGCTGGGGACTGTTTTTT
CASNDGRGWGLFF
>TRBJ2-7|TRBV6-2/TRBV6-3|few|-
TGTGCCAGCAGTACAGGGTTTGTGGGCGAGCAGTACTTC
CASSTGFVGEQYF
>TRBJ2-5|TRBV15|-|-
TGTGCCACCAGCTCGATGGGGCTACTCCAAGAGACCCAGTACTTC
CATSSMGLLQETQYF
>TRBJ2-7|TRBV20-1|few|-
TGCAGTGCTAGTTTCGGACTAAGTTCCGGGACCGAGCAGTACTTC
CSASFGLSSGTEQYF
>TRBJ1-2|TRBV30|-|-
TGTGCCTGGAGGAAACCCGGGGGGTTCGAGGGCTACACCTTC
CAWRKPGGFEGYTF
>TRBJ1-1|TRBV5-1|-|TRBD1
TGCGCCAGCCTCGACAGGGTTGGAACTGAAGCTTTCTTT
CASLDRVGTEAFF
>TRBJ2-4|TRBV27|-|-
TGTGCCAGCAGTCTGACAGTAGCCAAAAACATTCAGTACTTC
CASSLTVAKNIQYF
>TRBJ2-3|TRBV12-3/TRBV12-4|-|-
TGTGCCAGCAGTTCCAGCGGTGGGACAGATACGCAGTATTTT
CASSSSGGTDTQYF
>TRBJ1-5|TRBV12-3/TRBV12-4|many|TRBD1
TGTGCCAGCAGCCTTAACAGGGGTTATCAGCCCCAGCATTTT
CASSLNRGYQPQHF
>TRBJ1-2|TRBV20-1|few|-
TGCAGTGCTAGAGTCGGGCAGAACTATGGCTACACCTTC
CSARVGQNYGYTF
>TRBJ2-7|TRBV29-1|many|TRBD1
TGCAGCGTTAACCAGGGGGTTTACGAGCAGTACTTC
CSVNQGVYEQYF
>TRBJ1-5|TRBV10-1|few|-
TGCGCCAGGGCTATTACGGGCGCCGGCGGTGGGCCCCAGCATTTT
CARAITGAGGGPQHF
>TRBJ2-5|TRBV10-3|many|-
TGTGCCATCAGTGAGTCTTATAGCCAAGGCTCAGAGACCCAGTACTTC
CAISESYSQGSETQYF
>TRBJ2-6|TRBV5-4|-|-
TGTGCCAGCAGCTTGAGGAGCTCTGGGGCCAACGTCCTGACTTTC
CASSLRSSGANVLTF
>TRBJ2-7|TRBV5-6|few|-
TGTGCCAGCAGCCTCCCAGGCCCGGGACCACGAGCTGGCGAGCAGTACTTC
CASSLPGPGPRAGEQYF
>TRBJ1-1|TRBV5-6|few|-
TGTGCCAGCAGTCCCCCGGGGGGACGGTTGAACACTGAAGCTTTCTTT
CASSPPGGRLNTEAFF
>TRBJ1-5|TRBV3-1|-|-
TGTGCCAGCAGCCAAGATCACCAGCAGCAGCCCCAGCATTTT
CASSQDHQQQPQHF